This TCR beta chain emerged from a study of blood T cell repertoires in COVID-19. Germline trimming cut 3 bases from V and 5 bases from J; bases unmatched to any gene: 3. In germline, CDR1 is SGHRS, CDR2 YFSETQ. This CDR3 contains 16 residues. This table comes from immunoSEQ multiplex PCR, and its TCRdb copy is limited to in-frame clones, with some not included. The sample lists around 260,000 clones, about 87% occurring once. The receptor was derived from a man between 60 and 70 years old who had recovered from COVID-19. The chain combines TRBV5-1 with TRBJ2-1, with 15 bases fitting TRBD2. Sequencing used peripheral blood. The CDR3 bases are TGCGCCAGCAGCTCCGGACTAGCGGGGGGGAACAATGAGCAGTTCTTC. It codes for CASSSGLAGGNNEQFF.